This T cell receptor (beta chain) is from a study of siplizumab effects on memory and regulatory T cells. Trimming removed 3 bases at V and 9 bases at J, with 18 bases between. The V gene's germline CDR1 is SNHLY and CDR2 FYNNEI. CDR3 length: 15 residues. Sequencing used immunoSEQ multiplex PCR; TCRdb keeps in-frame clones, though not all of them. The sample includes roughly 120,000 clones, roughly 92% of them seen just once. The receptor was derived from a human donor in good health. Sequencing was done on a sample of CD4+ T cells sorted from blood. The chain uses TRBV2 and TRBJ2-1; D is unresolved. Here the CDR3 DNA reads TGTGCCAGCAGTGAGCCTCAGTCCCCACCGGTTGAGCAGTTCTTC. It is translated as CASSEPQSPPVEQFF.